This is a list of T cell receptor beta chains from one sample in a study of spatial heterogeneity in lung cancer. TCRdb re-derived calls from the 5' RACE reads in MiXCR, one entry per CDR3 protein. The sample consists of approximately 100,000 distinct CDR3 sequences, approximately 19% of them appearing once. The sequencing used PBMCs, collected at follow-up. These receptors were obtained from a male donor with early-stage non-small cell lung cancer. The conserved cysteine and the conserved F or W are not part of the CDR3 here.

CDR3 protein: ASSYVGGDYEQY
V gene: TRBV6-6
J gene: TRBJ2-7

CDR3 protein: ATSSRGPSTDTQY
V gene: TRBV15
J gene: TRBJ2-3

CDR3 protein: ASGLGGTDTQY
V gene: TRBV12-5
J gene: TRBJ2-3

CDR3 protein: ASSLRGAPYEQY
V gene: TRBV7-9
J gene: TRBJ2-7

CDR3 protein: SAAKSTTAPDTQY
V gene: TRBV20-1
J gene: TRBJ2-3

CDR3 protein: ASSRDTEAF
V gene: TRBV18
J gene: TRBJ1-1

CDR3 protein: ASSQGYNTEAF
V gene: TRBV5-1
J gene: TRBJ1-1

CDR3 protein: ASSQIRNTEAF
V gene: TRBV14
J gene: TRBJ1-1

CDR3 protein: ASSPRHRAGRTDTQY
V gene: TRBV12-3/TRBV12-4
J gene: TRBJ2-3

CDR3 protein: ASSTMIGVYGYT
V gene: TRBV19
J gene: TRBJ1-2

CDR3 protein: ASTKELNQPQH
V gene: TRBV2
J gene: TRBJ1-5

CDR3 protein: ASSPLHVRGGYNEQF
V gene: TRBV18
J gene: TRBJ2-1

CDR3 protein: ASSLSAGAGANVLT
V gene: TRBV7-3
J gene: TRBJ2-6

CDR3 protein: AWSVWVSAGDRIVGTDTQY
V gene: TRBV30
J gene: TRBJ2-3

CDR3 protein: ASSFRAGGTDTQY
V gene: TRBV7-9
J gene: TRBJ2-3

CDR3 protein: ASSSRTGSEAF
V gene: TRBV5-1
J gene: TRBJ1-1

CDR3 protein: ASGDPAYEQY
V gene: TRBV25-1
J gene: TRBJ2-7

CDR3 protein: SAVDRGRAF
V gene: TRBV20-1
J gene: TRBJ1-1

CDR3 protein: AWGSGKETQY
V gene: TRBV30
J gene: TRBJ2-5

CDR3 protein: ASSEVARGLSSTIY
V gene: TRBV4-1
J gene: TRBJ1-3

CDR3 protein: ASSEPTASIYGYT
V gene: TRBV19
J gene: TRBJ1-2

CDR3 protein: ASRDLDGTEDWAPNYGYT
V gene: TRBV2
J gene: TRBJ1-2